Included here is one TCR beta chain sequence, with context. This clone was picked up one time. Its antigen remains unidentified. The record has no base qualities; no much larger clone is one base away. This entry comes from a study of control samples from healthy donors and cancer patients (TCRdb year 2020). Libraries were prepared through the immunoSEQ multiplex PCR assay. TCRdb holds this immuneACCESS table with in-frame rearrangements only. Some clones are missing; in checked studies, unresolved V genes explain under half, and the rest has no known cause. Recorded for this sample are fewer than 130,000 clones; approximately 87% of them occurred a single time. The top ten clones comprise roughly 3.5% of the sample. This clonotype originated in a woman aged 55-70 years with lung cancer. The sequencing sample was made of PBMCs.

CDR3 region: CASSYSTGAGGNTIYF. The DNA sequence is TGTGCCAGCAGTTACTCGACAGGGGCAGGTGGAAACACCATATATTTT. The sequence joins TRBV6-5 to TRBJ1-3; a stretch of 8 junction bases matches TRBD1. V trim: 0 bases; J trim: 3 bases; unmatched bases: 4. CDR1 and CDR2 (MNHEY, SVGAGI) derive from the germline V gene. The CDR3 runs 16 amino acids, cysteine and phenylalanine included. The kept DNA is CDR3 alone, 48 bases in frame from the first base.